These 27 T cell receptor beta chains originate from one sample sequenced in a study of blood T cells in healthy people across ages. The second PCR ran roughly 6 to 11 cycles with a sample-barcoded 5' primer and J-beta primers. MiXCR, run by TCRdb on the 5' RACE reads, gives a single entry per CDR3 protein. The sample carries 1.5 million to 1.8 million distinct CDR3 sequences, approximately 39% recorded once. Sequences were obtained from blood. The receptors originated from a woman aged 18-30 years in good health.

This clonotype was seen a few times. Written as DNA, the CDR3 is TGTGCCATCAGTCGGGACGAAGGGACAGATACGCAGTATTTT. Protein sequence: CAISRDEGTDTQYF. The V gene is TRBV10-3, the J gene TRBJ2-3; D could derive from TRBD1 or TRBD2 (5 bases each). Germline V gene sequence: CDR1 ENHRY, CDR2 SYGVKD. The CDR3 is made up of 14 amino acids. The germline V and J ends were trimmed by 5 bases and 3 bases, with 12 bases remaining between them.

The rearrangement joins TRBV11-1 to TRBJ2-1; D is perhaps TRBD2 (5 bases). The germline V and J ends were trimmed by 7 bases and 9 bases, with 19 bases remaining between them. The V gene's germline CDR1 is SGHAT and CDR2 FQDESV (reference sequence). The CDR3 has 14 amino acids. CDR3 bases: TGTGCCAGCATACCGACTAAGGGAAAAGCTGAGCAGTTCTTC. Translation gives CASIPTKGKAEQFF.

The chain carries TRBV20-1 and TRBJ2-1; D is possibly TRBD1 (5 bases). Germline V gene data show CDR1 as DFQATT and CDR2 as SNEGSKA (reference sequence). There are 15 residues in the CDR3. Trimming pared 6 bases from V and 2 bases from J, leaving 17 bases between. Here the CDR3 reads CSARLQVSAYNEQFF. CDR3 DNA: TGCAGTGCGAGGTTACAGGTCAGCGCCTACAATGAGCAGTTCTTC.

CDR3 DNA sequence: TGTGCCAGCAGCTCTCTCAGGGGTGATGAGCAGTTCTTC. Translation: CASSSLRGDEQFF. The chain carries TRBV7-2 and TRBJ2-1, with D perhaps TRBD1 (6 bases). Trimming took off 4 bases at V and 8 bases at J, with 12 bases between the two ends. The germline gives CDR1 SGHTA, CDR2 FQGNSA. This CDR3 comprises 13 residues. Looking up the rest from reference TRBV7-2 and TRBJ2-1 gives the full variable domain: GAGVSQSPSNKVTEKGKDVELRCDPISGHTALYWYRQSLGQGLEFLIYFQGNSAPDKSGLPSDRFSAERTGGSVSTLTIQRTQQEDSAVYLCASSSLRGDEQFFGPGTRLTVL.

In its sample, this clonotype was seen many times. This chain joins TRBV29-1 and TRBJ2-5, with D unresolved. The CDR3 runs to 12 residues. From germline, CDR1 is SQVTM and CDR2 ANQGSEA. Trimming shortened V by 1 base and J by 3 bases, and 6 bases separated the two germline ends. The CDR3 reads CSVEGAEETQYF. The CDR3 DNA follows: TGCAGCGTTGAAGGGGCGGAAGAGACCCAGTACTTC.

Only a few counts were recorded for this clonotype. This sequence joins TRBV24-1 and TRBJ2-3, with D uncertain. The ends were cut back, 5 bases at V and 6 bases at J, with 11 bases in the middle. Per germline, CDR1 KGHDR and CDR2 SFDVKD. This CDR3 has 13 residues. The CDR3 DNA reads TGTGCCACCAGTGGAGAGTTTTACGATACGCAGTATTTT. Its protein product is CATSGEFYDTQYF.

The chain couples TRBV19 to TRBJ2-1; D may be TRBD1 or TRBD2 (5 bases each). Germline-derived CDR1 and CDR2 are LNHDA and SQIVND (reference sequence). V dropped 6 bases and J dropped 0 bases, with 15 bases sitting between them. This CDR3 has 16 amino acids. The CDR3 spells CASRDPGPSSYNEQFF. CDR3 coding DNA: TGTGCCAGTAGGGATCCGGGACCGAGCTCCTACAATGAGCAGTTCTTC.

The sample holds a few counts of this clonotype. The chain combines TRBV10-3 with TRBJ2-1, with TRBD1 identical over 8 bases. Trimming took 5 bases from V and 3 from J; bases not matched to a gene: 9. Germline V gene lookup returns CDR1 ENHRY and CDR2 SYGVKD. This CDR3 has 16 amino acids. The DNA for the CDR3 is TGTGCCATCAGTCGGCGCCGGGACAGGCTCTACAATGAGCAGTTCTTC. Protein: CAISRRRDRLYNEQFF.

This clonotype was seen only a few times. The J gene is TRBJ2-1, the V gene TRBV5-6; the match to TRBD2 covers 12 bases. The CDR3 has 17 residues. Germline V gives CDR1 SGHDT, CDR2 YYEEEE. V trimming: 3 bases; J trimming: 3 bases; junction bases outside the gene matches: 7. CDR3 sequence reads: CASSWPSGRGLYNEQFF. In nucleotides, the CDR3 is TGTGCCAGCAGCTGGCCTAGCGGGAGGGGTCTCTACAATGAGCAGTTCTTC. Together with reference TRBV5-6 and TRBJ2-1, the CDR3 gives the full variable domain: DAGVTQSPTHLIKTRGQQVTLRCSPKSGHDTVSWYQQALGQGPQFIFQYYEEEERQRGNFPDRFSGHQFPNYSSELNVNALLLGDSALYLCASSWPSGRGLYNEQFFGPGTRLTVL.

This clonotype was seen a few times. The rearrangement uses TRBV6-2 or TRBV6-3 and TRBJ2-7; D unclear. V was cut by 0 bases and J by 6 bases, with 15 bases left in between. CDR3 length: 15 residues. Germline CDR1 MNHEY, CDR2 SVGEGT. CDR3 loop: CASSYSMTYLREQYF. The CDR3 region has the DNA TGTGCCAGCAGTTACTCGATGACCTACCTCCGCGAGCAGTACTTC.

This sequence joins TRBV7-8 and TRBJ2-3; D gene unclear. Trimming removed 5 bases from V and 4 bases from J, with 10 bases in between. Germline CDR1 reads SGHVS; CDR2 reads FQNEAQ. The CDR3 runs 13 residues. The CDR3 coding sequence is TGTGCCAGCAGCCAGCATGGCCCAGATACGCAGTATTTT. It encodes CASSQHGPDTQYF.

The count of this clonotype is one. The chain links TRBV30 to TRBJ2-5, with TRBD1 identical over 9 bases. CDR1 is GTSNPN and CDR2 is SVGIG in the germline V gene (reference sequence). The CDR3 sequence is 12 residues long. V was clipped by 4 bases and J by 5 bases; unmatched bases: 2. The CDR3 nucleotides are TGTGCCTGGAACAGGGGGCTGGAGACCCAGTACTTC. This encodes CAWNRGLETQYF. The variable domain in full, with the rest retrieved from reference TRBV30 and TRBJ2-5, is SQTIHQWPATLVQPVGSPLSLECTVEGTSNPNLYWYRQAAGRGLQLLFYSVGIGQISSEVPQNLSASRPQDRQFILSSKKLLLSDSGFYLCAWNRGLETQYFGPGTRLLVL.

This clonotype was detected only a few times. J is TRBJ1-5 and V is TRBV5-6; D is unclear. Germline lookup yields CDR1 SGHDT and CDR2 YYEEEE. Trimming removed 3 bases at V and 3 bases at J, with 19 bases between. CDR3 length: 17 amino acids. This chain's CDR3 is CASSSRSRPIINQPQHF. The CDR3 coding sequence is TGTGCCAGCAGCTCCCGGTCAAGGCCTATAATCAATCAGCCCCAGCATTTT. Looking up the rest from reference TRBV5-6 and TRBJ1-5 gives the full variable domain: DAGVTQSPTHLIKTRGQQVTLRCSPKSGHDTVSWYQQALGQGPQFIFQYYEEEERQRGNFPDRFSGHQFPNYSSELNVNALLLGDSALYLCASSSRSRPIINQPQHFGDGTRLSIL.

DNA for the CDR3: TGTGCCAGCAGTACCCAAACGGGGGGGCAGGATGAGCAGTATTTT. This translates into CASSTQTGGQDEQYF. The rearrangement links TRBV6-5 to TRBJ2-3, with 8 bases that match TRBD2. The CDR3 totals 15 residues. J was trimmed by 11 bases and V by 5 bases; bases with no gene match: 15. Germline CDR1 MNHEY, CDR2 SVGAGI.

This chain links TRBV4-3 with TRBJ1-5; D is unclear. CDR1 is LGHNA and CDR2 is YSLEER in the germline V gene. The CDR3 is made up of 15 amino acids. With 1 base removed from V and 3 bases from J, the gap between germline ends came to 10 bases. The CDR3 is CASSQAFSFNQPQHF. The CDR3 nucleotides read TGCGCCAGCAGCCAAGCTTTCTCTTTCAATCAGCCCCAGCATTTT.

V gene TRBV30 combines with J gene TRBJ1-5; D remains unclear. Deletions cut 0 bases from V and 0 bases from J, with 9 bases between. Germline V gene sequence: CDR1 GTSNPN, CDR2 SVGIG (reference sequence). This CDR3 is built from 15 residues. CDR3 amino acids: CAWSVQGSSNQPQHF. The CDR3 DNA is TGTGCCTGGAGTGTACAAGGGTCTAGCAATCAGCCCCAGCATTTT.

This clonotype has a handful of counts. The chain joins TRBV7-2 to TRBJ2-5, with D possibly matching TRBD2 (6 bases). Germline loops: CDR1 SGHTA, CDR2 FQGNSA. The V end was cut by 0 bases, the J end by 2 bases, with 10 bases between. This CDR3 has 15 residues. The CDR3 spells CASSLARDWQETQYF. In DNA form, the CDR3 reads TGTGCCAGCAGCTTAGCGCGGGACTGGCAAGAGACCCAGTACTTC.

The chain is built from TRBV6-5 and TRBJ1-4; D not resolved. TRBJ2-2 explains the end of the DNA better; the J call may be wrong. Germline values: CDR1 MNHEY, CDR2 SVGAGI. The CDR3 runs 12 residues. CDR3 sequence: CASSGEPGELFF. CDR3 DNA sequence: TGTGCCAGCTCCGGCGAGCCAGGGGAGCTGTTTTTT.

Turning to this clonotype: At one boundary the junction diverges from the germline segment, which might be a read error. The genes are TRBV7-2 and TRBJ2-7; tentative D call: TRBD1 (5 bases). The CDR3 runs 14 residues. CDR1 and CDR2 from the germline V gene are SGHTA and FQGNSA. The CDR3 loop is CASSLVQGLYEQYF. The DNA for the CDR3 is TGTGCCAGCAGTTTAGTCCAGGGTCTGTACGAGCAGTACTTC.

The J gene is TRBJ1-4, the V gene TRBV10-3; D is unresolved. CDR3 length: 15 amino acids. The germline V gene has CDR1 ENHRY and CDR2 SYGVKD. Trimming pared 8 bases from V and 7 bases from J, leaving 20 bases between. CDR3 DNA: TGTGCCATCTCAGAATCCACCCTGGGCGGTGAAAAACTGTTTTTT. As protein: CAISESTLGGEKLFF.

This chain's CDR3 is CASSSLARSTDTQYF. CDR3 bases: TGTGCCAGCAGCTCTCTCGCGCGTAGCACAGATACGCAGTATTTT. J is TRBJ2-3 and V is TRBV7-6, with D uncertain. Germline V gene sequence: CDR1 SGHVS, CDR2 FNYEAQ. Deletions cut 4 bases from V and 0 bases from J, with 11 bases between. CDR3 size: 15 residues.

This clonotype was recorded only once. The rearrangement uses TRBV2 and TRBJ2-6; either TRBD1 or TRBD2 may fit D (5 bases each). V gave up 7 bases and J gave up 0 bases, with 13 bases separating them. The CDR3 has 16 residues. Germline V gene data show CDR1 as SNHLY and CDR2 as FYNNEI. The CDR3 here is CASTGTTNSGANVLTF. In DNA form, the CDR3 reads TGTGCCAGCACCGGGACGACCAACTCTGGGGCCAACGTCCTGACTTTC.

The genes are TRBV7-8 and TRBJ2-1; 10 nucleotides agree with TRBD2. Germline V gives CDR1 SGHVS, CDR2 FQNEAQ. V lost 4 bases and J lost 6; bases outside the gene matches: 9. The CDR3 covers 16 residues. The CDR3, as DNA: TGTGCCAGCAGCTCAATCCTAGCGGGAGTCTTCAATGAGCAGTTCTTC. Translation: CASSSILAGVFNEQFF.

This clonotype has at least ten counts. The chain recombines TRBV12-3 or TRBV12-4 with TRBJ2-7, with D unresolved. This CDR3 is built from 14 residues. V was pared by 5 bases and J by 1 base, with 12 bases between. Here the CDR3 DNA reads TGTGCCAGCAGTCAGGCCCCCGAGTCCTACGAGCAGTACTTC. It specifies CASSQAPESYEQYF.

Details on this clonotype: An end of the junction does not agree with germline; a read error may underlie this. The gene calls are TRBV6-2 or TRBV6-3 and TRBJ1-5; D unresolved. The V gene's germline CDR1 is MNHEY and CDR2 SVGEGT. CDR3 size: 14 residues. CDR3 residues: CASSDSTFNQPQHF. In DNA, the CDR3 is TGTGCCAGCAGTGACTCGACTTTTAATCAGCCCCAGCATTTT.

The chain links TRBV10-3 to TRBJ1-2; 8 nucleotides match TRBD1. Germline V gene sequence: CDR1 ENHRY, CDR2 SYGVKD. This CDR3 has 14 amino acids. With 6 bases clipped from V and 9 bases from J, the junction kept 12 bases outside the gene matches. CDR3: CAIRGAGGEYSYTF. The CDR3 nucleotides read TGTGCCATCAGGGGGGCAGGGGGCGAATATAGCTACACCTTC.

This clonotype was seen just once. The chain has TRBV13 and TRBJ2-1; perhaps D is TRBD1 or TRBD2 (5 bases each). The end of the DNA aligns better with TRBJ2-7, so the J call may be wrong. Germline assignment: CDR1 PRHDT and CDR2 FYEKMQ (reference sequence). The CDR3 contains 14 residues. The CDR3 sequence: CASSWGIRYNEQYF. The CDR3 bases are TGTGCCAGCAGCTGGGGGATCCGGTACAATGAGCAGTACTTC.